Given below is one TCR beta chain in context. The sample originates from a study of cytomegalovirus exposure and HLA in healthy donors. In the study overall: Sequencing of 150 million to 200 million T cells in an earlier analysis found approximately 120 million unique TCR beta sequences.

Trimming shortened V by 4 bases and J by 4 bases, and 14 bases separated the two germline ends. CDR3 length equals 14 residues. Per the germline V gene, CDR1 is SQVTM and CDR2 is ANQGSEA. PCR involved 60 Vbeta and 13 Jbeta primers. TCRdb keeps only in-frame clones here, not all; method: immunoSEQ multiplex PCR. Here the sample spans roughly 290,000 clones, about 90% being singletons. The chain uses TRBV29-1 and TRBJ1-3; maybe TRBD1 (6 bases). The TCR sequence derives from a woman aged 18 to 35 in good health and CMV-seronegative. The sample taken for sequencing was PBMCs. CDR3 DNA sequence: TGCAGCGTTGCCCCGACAGGTTCCGGAAACACCATATATTTT. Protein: CSVAPTGSGNTIYF.